A selection of T cell receptor beta chains follows, all from one sample in a study of CXCR3-negative and CXCR3-positive naive CD8 T cells. From its re-call of the 5' RACE reads, TCRdb lists each CDR3 protein once, without DNA. This table holds about 62,000 distinct CDR3 sequences. The sample taken for sequencing was naive CXCR3- CD8+ T cells from blood. The receptors were sampled from a human donor in good health. Some clones in this sample may be carry-over from other donors' samples. CDR3s include the opening cysteine and the closing phenylalanine or tryptophan.

V gene	J gene	CDR3 protein
TRBV27	TRBJ1-4	CASSLRQGGNEKLFF
TRBV9	TRBJ2-7	CASSVDKSGGYEQYF
TRBV20-1	TRBJ2-5	CSARDLKERGALETQYF
TRBV28	TRBJ1-5	CASSLPGGGGQPQHF
TRBV11-2	TRBJ2-5	CASSSRDRDNQETQYF
TRBV27	TRBJ2-1	CASSSGDGFFNEQFF
TRBV29-1	TRBJ2-7	CSVWTGYISYEQYF
TRBV7-9	TRBJ2-5	CASSLRGWTGMETQYF
TRBV7-9	TRBJ1-1	CASSLWDTEAFF
TRBV5-5	TRBJ2-3	CASSLVPGGTDTQYF
TRBV19	TRBJ2-1	CASTSTSGTSHNEQFF
TRBV5-6	TRBJ2-7	CASSLGQVISYEQYF
TRBV12-3/TRBV12-4	TRBJ2-3	CVSSPRTSGAMDTQYF
TRBV28	TRBJ2-5	CASSSLRGSGVLHETQYF
TRBV7-3	TRBJ2-7	CASSPTETREQYF
TRBV4-3	TRBJ2-7	CASSQVRVTQLEQYF